The rows below give T cell receptor beta chains drawn from one sample of a study of T cell responses to AZD1222 COVID-19 vaccine. The repertoire was sequenced with immunoSEQ multiplex PCR; TCRdb's copy has only in-frame clones and lacks some. The data hold about 160,000 clones, with roughly 90% observed a single time. The sequencing used peripheral blood, collected 28 days after the second AZD1222 dose. Receptor source: an adult who received the AZD1222 COVID-19 vaccine. Both conserved end residues are part of each CDR3. The D gene is left open where the match is weak. Clone size is given for some rows only: seen once, a few or many times, or a class if the clone is expanded.

clone_size j_call v_call d_call cdr3_length cdr3_nt cdr3_aa
NA TRBJ2-2 TRBV7-3 TRBD2 16 TGTGCCAGCAGCTTATTCGGGGGGAGAAGCTCCGGGGAGCTGTTTTTT CASSLFGGRSSGELFF
NA TRBJ1-3 TRBV27 NA 11 TGTGCCAGCAGGGCGGGAAACACCATATATTTT CASRAGNTIYF
NA TRBJ1-2 TRBV6-5 NA 15 TGTGCCATACGTCCGGGACGGCACTATGGCTATGGCTACACCTTC CAIRPGRHYGYGYTF
NA TRBJ1-2 TRBV6-5 NA 15 TGTGCCAGCAGTCCTACTTTACAGGGTGGCTATGGCTACACCTTC CASSPTLQGGYGYTF
NA TRBJ2-6 TRBV3-1/TRBV3-2 NA 15 TGTGCCAGTGAGAACGAGGGCGCTGGGGCCAACGTCCTGACTTTC CASENEGAGANVLTF
NA TRBJ2-7 TRBV11-3 NA 12 TGTGCCAGCAGCGGTCAGTCCTACGAGCAGTACTTC CASSGQSYEQYF
NA TRBJ1-1 TRBV5-6 NA 15 TGTGCCAGCAGCCGGAGACAGGTCAACGGGGCTGAAGCTTTCTTT CASSRRQVNGAEAFF
NA TRBJ2-1 TRBV5-1 TRBD2 15 TGCGCCAGCAGCCCGCGGGGGAGCTCCTACAATGAGCAGTTCTTC CASSPRGSSYNEQFF
NA TRBJ1-6 TRBV30 TRBD1 20 TGTGCCTGGAGTGCCTCACCCTCGACAGGGGTCAGCTCCTATAATTCACCCCTCCACTTT CAWSASPSTGVSSYNSPLHF
once TRBJ2-2 TRBV3-1/TRBV3-2 TRBD1 14 TGTGCCACCACTGGGACAGGGGCCACCGGGGAGCTGTTTTTT CATTGTGATGELFF
NA TRBJ1-2 TRBV7-9 NA 13 TGTGCCAGCAGCTGGGCAGGGACTGGGGGCTACACCTTC CASSWAGTGGYTF
once TRBJ1-5 TRBV4-2 TRBD1 19 TGTGCCAGCAGCCAAGATATTTTCGGGACAGGCAACTCCAATCAGCCCCAGCATTTT CASSQDIFGTGNSNQPQHF
NA TRBJ2-1 TRBV10-1 TRBD2 15 TGCGCCAGCAGTGCCCCAGGACTAGCAGGAGAGGAGCAGTTCTTC CASSAPGLAGEEQFF
NA TRBJ1-1 TRBV9 NA 15 TGTGCCAGCAGCGTAGGAGGGGGGTCGAGTACTGAAGCTTTCTTT CASSVGGGSSTEAFF
NA TRBJ1-2 TRBV29-1 NA 13 TGCAGCGTTGGAGACGGGGGAAGCTATGGCTACACCTTC CSVGDGGSYGYTF
NA TRBJ1-3 TRBV5-1 NA 15 TGCGCCAGCAGCTTGCGGGGGCCCGGGGGAAACACCATATATTTT CASSLRGPGGNTIYF
NA TRBJ1-6 TRBV2 NA 11 TGTGCCAGCAGTGTGCTTGCACCCCTCCACTTT CASSVLAPLHF
NA TRBJ2-1 TRBV4-3 TRBD2 16 TGCGCCAGCAGCCAATCGGGACTAGCGGGGGCCAATGAGCAGTTCTTC CASSQSGLAGANEQFF
NA TRBJ2-1 TRBV19 NA 14 TGTGCCAGTAGTCTCGGGACCCGCTACAATGAGCAGTTCTTC CASSLGTRYNEQFF
NA TRBJ2-7 TRBV11-3 TRBD1 13 TGTGCCAGCAGCTTGGGACAGGCTGGCGAGCAGTACTTC CASSLGQAGEQYF
NA TRBJ2-7 TRBV7-9 NA 13 TGTGCCAGCAGGCAGGGACACTCCTACGAGCAGTACTTC CASRQGHSYEQYF
NA TRBJ1-1 TRBV29-1 NA 16 TGCAGCGTCCCAGGCCCGGGACCCCAGATGGACACTGAAGCTTTCTTT CSVPGPGPQMDTEAFF
NA TRBJ1-4 TRBV7-9 TRBD1 15 TGTGCCAGCAGCGTAACAGGGGATACGTTTGAAAAACTGTTTTTT CASSVTGDTFEKLFF
NA TRBJ1-2 TRBV7-8 TRBD1 17 TGTGCCAGCAGCTTACCGGGACAGGGGGATCGGAACTATGGCTACACCTTC CASSLPGQGDRNYGYTF
NA TRBJ1-2 TRBV30 NA 12 TGTGCCTGGAGTGGGGGGGGTCACGGCTACACCTTC CAWSGGGHGYTF
NA TRBJ1-1 TRBV7-2 NA 14 TGTGCCAGCAGCTTAGGATGGACGAACACTGAAGCTTTCTTT CASSLGWTNTEAFF